What follows are 31 T cell receptor beta chains derived from one specimen sequenced in a study of T cell clonality in common variable immunodeficiency. The data were produced by immunoSEQ multiplex PCR, yet TCRdb's version contains in-frame clones alone and is incomplete. This repertoire holds 25,000 to 30,000 clones, and none appear only once. These receptors' targets are unknown. Study outcomes and limitations: Reportedly, TCR beta sequences from common variable immunodeficiency showed fewer deletions and N-nucleotide insertions.

The source material was peripheral blood mononuclear cells. These receptors were taken from a human donor with common variable immunodeficiency.

To note about this clone: The read falls 3 residues short of the CDR3 end, and the missing part is taken from the germline J gene. This chain connects TRBV11-2 to TRBJ2-1; possibly TRBD2 for D (5 bases). Germline CDR1 reads SGHAT; CDR2 reads FQNNGV. The CDR3 extends over 13 amino acids. The V and J ends lost 5 bases and 9 bases respectively, with 14 bases between them. The CDR3 bases that were read are TGTGCCAGCAGCACGGAGGACTTGGGTGAG. Translation gives CASSTEDLGE. The entire CDR3 is CASSTEDLGEQFF. Using reference TRBV11-2 and TRBJ2-1 for the parts outside the CDR3, the full variable domain is EAGVAQSPRYKIIEKRQSVAFWCNPISGHATLYWYQQILGQGPKLLIQFQNNGVVDDSQLPKDRFSAERLKGVDSTLKIQPAKLEDSAVYLCASSTEDLGEQFFGPGTRLTVL.

In its sample, this clone was seen many times. The read ends 3 residues before the CDR3 terminus; that terminus is restored from the germline J gene. V gene TRBV19 combines with J gene TRBJ2-5; 11 nucleotides match TRBD1. Germline-derived CDR1 and CDR2 are LNHDA and SQIVND (reference sequence). The length of the CDR3 is 15 residues. The CDR3 loop reads CASSIQGTGGDTQYF. The part of the CDR3 DNA that was read is TGTGCCAGTAGTATTCAGGGGACAGGGGGAGATACC.

This clone came up many times. The read comes to an end 3 residues before the CDR3 does, leaving the germline J gene to fill in the end. This chain connects TRBV29-1 to TRBJ1-2; the D gene is possibly TRBD1 (6 bases). The CDR3 has 13 amino acids. From germline, CDR1 is SQVTM and CDR2 ANQGSEA. The V end lost 3 bases, the J end lost 2 bases, and 10 bases lay between the germline ends. The covered CDR3 bases are TGCAGCGTTGACCAGGGGCGCAACTATGGC. This encodes CSVDQGRNYG. Given in full, the CDR3 is CSVDQGRNYGYTF.

Notes on this clone: The read stops 3 residues short of the end of the CDR3; the missing end is completed from the germline J gene. The chain has TRBV19 and TRBJ1-1, with a possible D match to TRBD1 (5 bases). The CDR3 is made up of 14 amino acids. The V end lost 9 bases, the J end lost 4 bases, and 18 bases lay between the germline ends. CDR1 is LNHDA, CDR2 SQIVND, per germline (reference sequence). The sequenced part of the CDR3 DNA is TGTGCCAGCACGCAAGGGGCGGTTTTCACTGAA. This gives the protein CASTQGAVFTE. The full CDR3 protein is CASTQGAVFTEAFF.

About this clone: The read gets to within 3 residues of the CDR3 end, and the germline J gene fills in the rest. The chain couples TRBV10-2 to TRBJ1-2; 8 bases match TRBD1. From germline, CDR1 is WSHSY and CDR2 SAAADI. This CDR3 comprises 13 residues. Trimming removed 7 bases from V and 2 bases from J; junction bases left unmatched: 3. CDR3 residues: CASKDRVNYGYTF. The CDR3 DNA, read in part, is TGCGCCAGCAAGGACAGGGTAAACTATGGC.

To note about this clone: The DNA ends 3 residues before the CDR3 does, and the rest of the CDR3 is filled in from the germline J gene. Additional DNA sequences in this sample encode the identical CDR3. The chain has TRBV11-3 and TRBJ2-7; either TRBD1 or TRBD2 may fit D (6 bases each). Between the trimmed V and J ends, which lost 5 bases and 0 bases, there was a span of 14 bases. Germline CDR1 reads SGHNT; CDR2 reads YENEEA. The CDR3 covers 15 residues. Incomplete CDR3 DNA: TGTGCCAGCAGCCTCAGTGGAGGGGGCTCCTACGAG. Amino acid sequence: CASSLSGGGSYE. The entire CDR3 sequence reads CASSLSGGGSYEQYF.

This clone was found many times. The sequence runs out 3 residues before the end of the CDR3; the remainder is reconstructed from the germline J gene. The V and J genes are TRBV28 and TRBJ1-1; 8 nucleotides align to TRBD1. The CDR3 is made up of 13 amino acids. The V gene's germline CDR1 is MDHEN and CDR2 SYDVKM. CDR3 amino acids: CASSLPGGLGAFF. CDR3 bases read: TGTGCCAGCAGTTTACCAGGGGGCCTAGGA.

About this clone itself: The CDR3 end lies 3 residues beyond the end of the read and is filled in from the germline J gene. The chain joins TRBV5-4 to TRBJ2-7; 7 bases map to TRBD2. The CDR3 length is 14 residues. Per the germline V gene, CDR1 is SGHNT and CDR2 is YYREEE (reference sequence). J lost 6 bases, V lost 4 bases, and 10 bases had no gene match. The chain's CDR3 is CASSPGGGPPEQYF. CDR3 DNA (partial): TGTGCCAGCAGCCCTGGGGGGGGACCCCCCGAG.

This clone has a count of ten or more. The CDR3 is cut off 3 residues early in the read; its end comes from the germline J gene. The rearrangement links TRBV4-1 to TRBJ2-2; 12 positions match TRBD2. Germline V lookup: CDR1 MGHRA, CDR2 YSYEKL. The length of the CDR3 is 17 residues. Trimming cost V 3 bases and J 5 bases; bases outside gene matches: 7. The CDR3 sequence is CASSQLAGTSGTGELFF. The covered CDR3 bases are TGCGCCAGCAGCCAGTTGGCTGGGACTAGCGGGACCGGGGAG.

Comments on this clone: Read data end 3 residues before the CDR3 end; the end is taken from the germline J gene. The chain is built from TRBV10-3 and TRBJ2-7, with D unresolved. The length of the CDR3 is 14 residues. V lost 3 bases, J lost 0 bases, and 9 bases lay in between. Germline values: CDR1 ENHRY, CDR2 SYGVKD. CDR3 protein: CAISDRLYSYEQYF. The covered CDR3 bases are TGTGCCATCAGTGACAGACTCTACTCCTACGAG.

Notes on this clone: The read finishes 3 residues shy of the CDR3 end, and the germline J gene is used to complete it. This chain uses TRBV19 with TRBJ1-6; 8 bases are shared with TRBD1. CDR1 LNHDA and CDR2 SQIVND come from the germline V gene (reference sequence). The ends lost 7 bases at V and 7 bases at J; junction bases unmatched: 6. The CDR3 runs to 14 residues. The DNA read from the CDR3 is TGTGCCAGTATGCCAGGGGGCAGAAATTCACCC. It is translated as CASMPGGRNSP. The whole CDR3 protein reads CASMPGGRNSPLHF.

This clone came up many times. The missing CDR3 end, 3 residues past where the read stops, is filled in from the germline J gene. The chain recombines TRBV11-3 with TRBJ2-1; 8 bases are shared with TRBD2. The CDR3 is made up of 15 amino acids. J lost 2 bases, V lost 6 bases, and 6 bases had no gene match. Germline CDR1 SGHNT, CDR2 YENEEA. The sequenced CDR3 bases are TGTGCCAGCAGATCACTAGCGGCCACCTACAATGAG. Protein product: CASRSLAATYNE. In full, the CDR3 reads CASRSLAATYNEQFF.

This clone was found many times. The sequence runs out 3 residues before the end of the CDR3; the remainder is reconstructed from the germline J gene. The V call is TRBV28, the J call TRBJ2-7; 8 bases map to TRBD2. The V gene's germline CDR1 is MDHEN and CDR2 SYDVKM. Trimming cost V 7 bases and J 4 bases; bases outside gene matches: 9. The CDR3 is 14 residues long. The sequenced CDR3 bases are TGTGCCAGCACCCCCGCGGGAGGAGGGTACGAG. Protein sequence: CASTPAGGGYE. The whole CDR3 protein is CASTPAGGGYEQYF.

This clone was counted at least ten times. The read ends 3 residues early relative to the CDR3; the germline J gene fills the gap. This rearrangement joins TRBV29-1 to TRBJ1-2; 8 nucleotides line up with TRBD1. Germline loops: CDR1 SQVTM, CDR2 ANQGSEA. The CDR3 runs to 15 residues. Trimming at V came to 7 bases and at J to 6 bases, leaving 16 bases not matched to a gene. The DNA read from the CDR3 is TGCAGCGCCCGAGGGGGTCAGGGGGCGCAGGATGGC. This encodes CSARGGQGAQDG. The complete CDR3 sequence is CSARGGQGAQDGYTF.

Worth noting for this clone: At one end the junction does not follow the germline gene, possibly because of a read error. The observed sequence ends 3 residues before the CDR3 terminus, with the missing tail filled in from the germline J gene. The genes are TRBV7-9 and TRBJ2-2; 8 nucleotides align to TRBD1. This CDR3 spans 13 amino acids. In germline, CDR1 is SEHNR, CDR2 FQNEAQ (reference sequence). CDR3 DNA (partial): TGTTCCAGCAGCTCACAGGGGGCCGGGGAG. This encodes CSSSSQGAGE. The whole CDR3 protein reads CSSSSQGAGELFF.

This clone was counted at least ten times. The read comes to an end 3 residues before the CDR3 does, leaving the germline J gene to fill in the end. This rearrangement joins TRBV18 to TRBJ2-1; 7 nucleotides match TRBD1. There are 13 residues in the CDR3. V lost 5 bases and J lost 7; bases outside the gene matches: 5. Germline CDR1 KGHSH, CDR2 LQKENI. The sequenced part of the CDR3 DNA is TGTGCCAGCTCAGAGGGACAGTTAAATGAG. Encoded protein: CASSEGQLNE. The whole CDR3 protein is CASSEGQLNEQFF.

In its sample, this clone was seen many times. The DNA read from the CDR3 is TGTGCCATCATCAGGTCCAATCAGCCC. Encoded protein: CAIIRSNQP. The CDR3 in its entirety is CAIIRSNQPQHF. V gene TRBV10-3 combines with J gene TRBJ1-5; D ambiguous. The sequence runs out 3 residues before the end of the CDR3; the remainder is reconstructed from the germline J gene. The CDR3 sequence is 12 residues long. V was pared by 7 bases and J by 3 bases, with 7 bases between. Germline assignment: CDR1 ENHRY and CDR2 SYGVKD.

Ten or more counts support this clone. The CDR3 extends 3 residues past the end of the read, so its final part is completed from the germline J gene. The rearrangement joins TRBV5-4 to TRBJ1-2; 12 bases align to TRBD1. Trimming cost V 5 bases and J 5 bases; bases outside gene matches: 10. The CDR3 totals 16 residues. CDR1 and CDR2 (germline): SGHNT, YYREEE (reference sequence). The CDR3 reads CASRPGQGALRYGYTF. The covered CDR3 bases are TGTGCCAGCAGGCCGGGACAGGGGGCACTTCGTTATGGC.

This clone showed up many times. The CDR3 end lies 3 residues beyond the end of the read and is filled in from the germline J gene. The V call is TRBV18, the J call TRBJ2-7; 8 positions match TRBD1. Germline assignment: CDR1 KGHSH and CDR2 LQKENI. The CDR3 extends over 14 amino acids. V shed 5 bases, J shed 2 bases, and the junction held 5 bases outside the gene matches. CDR3: CASSADRVPYEQYF. The sequenced part of the CDR3 DNA is TGTGCCAGCTCAGCGGACAGGGTCCCCTACGAG.

At least ten counts were recorded for this clone. The CDR3 is cut off 3 residues early in the read; its end comes from the germline J gene. The chain uses TRBV19 and TRBJ1-3; no clear D gene. This CDR3 has 15 amino acids. Germline CDR1 and CDR2: LNHDA and SQIVND (reference sequence). Trimming removed 3 bases at V and 0 bases at J, with 9 bases between. CDR3 DNA, as far as it was read: TGTGCCAGTAGTATCCCTTTCGGCTCTGGAAACACC. It is translated as CASSIPFGSGNT. The entire CDR3 protein reads CASSIPFGSGNTIYF.

This clone was counted ten times or more. Read data end 3 residues before the CDR3 end; the end is taken from the germline J gene. J is TRBJ2-1 and V is TRBV7-6; TRBD2 matches at 8 bases. After removal of 1 base from V and 4 bases from J, the junction contained 9 bases not matched to a gene. The CDR3 is 17 amino acids. CDR1 is SGHVS and CDR2 is FNYEAQ in the germline V gene. The CDR3 loop reads CASSLDELSGVYNEQFF. The sequenced part of the CDR3 DNA is TGTGCCAGCAGCTTAGACGAACTTAGCGGGGTTTACAATGAG.

Comments on this clone: The read terminates 3 residues ahead of where the CDR3 ends, so the germline J gene completes it. This rearrangement joins TRBV20-1 to TRBJ2-1, with TRBD1 matching 9 bases. The CDR3 loop spans 17 amino acids. Germline trimming cut 5 bases from V and 5 bases from J; bases unmatched to any gene: 16. Germline CDR1 DFQATT, CDR2 SNEGSKA (reference sequence). The DNA read from the CDR3 is TGCAGTGCTCTACCAGCCGTCGGGACAGGGCGCCACAATGAG. It specifies CSALPAVGTGRHNE. The CDR3 in full is CSALPAVGTGRHNEQFF.

This clone was counted many times. The CDR3 end lies 3 residues beyond the end of the read and is filled in from the germline J gene. The chain uses TRBV7-2 and TRBJ2-1, with a possible D match to TRBD1 (5 bases). The V gene's germline CDR1 is SGHTA and CDR2 FQGNSA. The CDR3 contains 15 residues. V dropped 3 bases and J dropped 5 bases, with 14 bases sitting between them. The CDR3 reads CASSLFDRSDNEQFF. The DNA read from the CDR3 is TGTGCCAGCAGCTTGTTCGACAGAAGCGACAATGAG.

Many counts were recorded for this clone. The CDR3 end is not reached by the read, which stops 3 residues before it; the germline J gene fills it in. The V and J genes are TRBV5-4 and TRBJ2-2, with TRBD2 matching 8 bases. Trimming cost V 0 bases and J 6 bases; bases outside gene matches: 1. CDR1 and CDR2 from the germline V gene are SGHNT and YYREEE (reference sequence). The CDR3 sequence is 14 residues long. This chain's CDR3 is CASSLGREAGELFF. Incomplete CDR3 DNA: TGTGCCAGCAGCTTGGGGCGGGAGGCCGGGGAG.

About this clone itself: The read terminates 3 residues ahead of where the CDR3 ends, so the germline J gene completes it. J is TRBJ2-1 and V is TRBV7-3, with TRBD2 identical over 14 bases. V gave up 1 base and J gave up 6 bases; unmatched junction bases: 11. This CDR3 contains 19 residues. The germline gives CDR1 SGHTA, CDR2 FQGTGA. CDR3 sequence: CASSLRPGTSGRSGNEQFF. The part of the CDR3 DNA that was read is TGTGCCAGCAGCTTAAGGCCCGGGACTAGCGGGAGATCAGGCAATGAG.

This clone showed up just a few times. Read coverage stops 3 residues before the CDR3 terminus; the germline J gene supplies the remainder. V is TRBV30 and J is TRBJ1-5; TRBD1 agrees at 9 bases. Germline loops: CDR1 GTSNPN, CDR2 SVGIG (reference sequence). After removal of 4 bases from V and 2 bases from J, the junction contained 6 bases not matched to a gene. The CDR3 covers 15 residues. CDR3 DNA (partial): TGTGCCTGGACGACGGGACAGGGAGGCAATCAGCCC. It yields the protein CAWTTGQGGNQP. In full, the CDR3 reads CAWTTGQGGNQPQHF.

This clone was detected ten times or more. Read sequence stops 3 residues before the CDR3 end, and the germline J gene provides the missing end. The V and J genes are TRBV5-1 and TRBJ2-1, with no clear D. The CDR3 is 13 residues long. The germline CDR1 and CDR2 sequences are SGHRS and YFSETQ. Trimming took off 5 bases at V and 6 bases at J, with 12 bases between the two ends. The CDR3 is CASRPGSLNEQFF. The sequenced CDR3 bases are TGCGCCAGCAGGCCCGGGTCCCTCAATGAG. Combining the CDR3 with reference TRBV5-1 and TRBJ2-1 gives the whole variable domain KAGVTQTPRYLIKTRGQQVTLSCSPISGHRSVSWYQQTPGQGLQFLFEYFSETQRNKGNFPGRFSGRQFSNSRSEMNVSTLELGDSALYLCASRPGSLNEQFFGPGTRLTVL.

Regarding this clone: The read comes to an end 3 residues before the CDR3 does, leaving the germline J gene to fill in the end. The chain couples TRBV19 to TRBJ1-5, with D possibly matching TRBD1 (6 bases). CDR3 size: 15 residues. The V and J ends lost 3 bases and 4 bases respectively, with 13 bases between them. The germline CDR1 and CDR2 sequences are LNHDA and SQIVND (reference sequence). CDR3 sequence: CASSIQRQANQPQHF. The DNA read from the CDR3 is TGTGCCAGTAGTATCCAACGACAGGCTAATCAGCCC.

This clone is medium-sized (0.01 to 0.1%). Coverage ceases 3 residues before the CDR3 finishes, and the germline J gene fills in the end. This chain links TRBV20-1 with TRBJ2-5; TRBD1 matches 10 bases. The CDR3 is 19 residues long. Germline CDR1 is DFQATT and CDR2 is SNEGSKA (reference sequence). V shed 0 bases and J 1 base; nucleotides not matched to a gene: 14. Incomplete CDR3 DNA: TGCAGTGCTAGAGATCAAGGACAGGGGGAGATGGGGACCCAAGAGACC. It yields the protein CSARDQGQGEMGTQET. The CDR3, in full, reads CSARDQGQGEMGTQETQYF.

CDR3 region: CAWSVLFGTGSYEQYF. The sequenced part of the CDR3 DNA is TGTGCCTGGAGTGTCCTCTTTGGGACAGGGTCCTACGAG. This chain connects TRBV30 to TRBJ2-7; the match to TRBD1 covers 9 bases. Coverage ceases 3 residues before the CDR3 finishes, and the germline J gene fills in the end. From germline, CDR1 is GTSNPN and CDR2 SVGIG (reference sequence). J lost 1 base, V lost 0 bases, and 7 bases had no gene match. The CDR3 is 16 residues long.

This clone was picked up many times. The read terminates 3 residues before the CDR3 end, so the remaining end is supplied by the germline J gene. The chain has TRBV5-5 and TRBJ1-1; possibly TRBD1 for D (6 bases). Germline V gene data show CDR1 as SGHKS and CDR2 as YYEKEE (reference sequence). V was clipped by 2 bases and J by 2 bases, with 10 bases between them. This CDR3 comprises 14 residues. The CDR3 reads CASSFRTANTEAFF. The CDR3 DNA, read in part, is TGTGCCAGCAGCTTCAGGACAGCAAACACTGAA. Looking up the rest from reference TRBV5-5 and TRBJ1-1 gives the full variable domain: DAGVTQSPTHLIKTRGQQVTLRCSPISGHKSVSWYQQVLGQGPQFIFQYYEKEERGRGNFPDRFSARQFPNYSSELNVNALLLGDSALYLCASSFRTANTEAFFGQGTRLTVV.